Sequencing of this T cell receptor (beta chain) was carried out in a study of PD-1 blockade in classical Hodgkin lymphoma. Each and every patient relapsed after autologous stem cell transplantation, and patients got differing brentuximab vedotin exposure. Repertoires were generated with immunoSEQ multiplex PCR, while TCRdb's copy carries only in-frame clones and drops some. The sample includes about 13,000 clones, 90% to 95% of them seen just once. The TCR originated in a human donor with classical Hodgkin lymphoma. Specimen: peripheral blood mononuclear cells (PBMCs), collected at baseline.

The chain's CDR3 is CASSENSSAGEGNQPQHF. CDR3 nucleotides: TGTGCCAGCAGTGAAAATTCATCAGCGGGGGAGGGCAATCAGCCCCAGCATTTT. The chain couples TRBV6-1 to TRBJ1-5, with a possible D match to TRBD1 (5 bases). Germline-derived CDR1 and CDR2 are MNHNS and SASEGT. The V gene lost 2 bases and the J gene lost 2 bases, with 19 bases spanning the gap. The CDR3 is 18 amino acids.